This entry is about one TCR beta chain. The CDR3 is 14 residues long. Trimming took 5 bases from V and 4 from J, leaving 14 bases between them. Germline V lookup: CDR1 SEHNR, CDR2 FQNEAQ (reference sequence). These data belong to a study of siplizumab effects on memory and regulatory T cells. Method: immunoSEQ multiplex PCR; TCRdb's copy keeps in-frame clones and lacks some. This table holds 100,000 or so clones, about 93% found once. The sequence came from a human donor in good health. The sequenced sample was CD4+ T cells sorted from blood. The chain couples TRBV7-9 to TRBJ1-1; D is possibly TRBD1 (6 bases). This CDR3 reads CASSQEGVGTEAFF. The CDR3 DNA is TGTGCCAGCAGCCAAGAGGGGGTTGGCACTGAAGCTTTCTTT.